The clone carrying this T cell receptor (beta chain) appeared a few times. Its antigen is not identified. Germline CDR1 SGHRS, CDR2 YFSETQ. This CDR3 is built from 12 residues. Trimming left V 0 bases short and J 6 bases short, with 6 bases between. Using its own MiXCR run on the 5' RACE reads, TCRdb lists one record per CDR3 protein. In the table there are some 490,000 distinct CDR3 sequences, about 20% of which are singletons. The record originates from a study of T-cell memory formation after mild COVID-19. Study-wide results and limits: CD4+ contracting clones were found mainly in CM and EM, and CD8+ ones in EMRA.

This clonotype was obtained from an adult woman who had mild COVID-19 (a few samples of this study predate the infection). Cell type and time point are not known. The sequenced material came from PBMCs or a T cell subset sorted from them (not recorded which). The genes are TRBV5-1 and TRBJ1-1, with D unresolved. CDR3 nucleotide sequence: TGCGCCAGCAGCTTGGAGTACTCTGAAGCTTTCTTT. Its translation is CASSLEYSEAFF.